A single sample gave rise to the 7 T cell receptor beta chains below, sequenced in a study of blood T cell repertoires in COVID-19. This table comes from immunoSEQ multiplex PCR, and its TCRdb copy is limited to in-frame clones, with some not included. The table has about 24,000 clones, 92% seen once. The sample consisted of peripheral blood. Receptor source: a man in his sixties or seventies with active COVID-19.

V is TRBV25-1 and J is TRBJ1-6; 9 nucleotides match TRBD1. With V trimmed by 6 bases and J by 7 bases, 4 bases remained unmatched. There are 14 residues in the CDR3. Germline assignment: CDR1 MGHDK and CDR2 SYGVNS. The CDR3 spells CASRGQGWNSPLHF. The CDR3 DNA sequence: TGTGCCAGCAGAGGACAGGGGTGGAATTCACCCCTCCACTTT.

Here the CDR3 reads CASSSLRGGTSSYNEQFF. The CDR3 DNA reads as TGTGCCAGCAGCTCCCTAAGGGGGGGGACTAGCTCCTACAATGAGCAGTTCTTC. The rearrangement uses TRBV11-2 and TRBJ2-1; TRBD2 aligns across 8 bases. Germline assignment: CDR1 SGHAT and CDR2 FQNNGV. The CDR3 is 18 residues long. V trimming: 4 bases; J trimming: 0 bases; junction bases outside the gene matches: 11.

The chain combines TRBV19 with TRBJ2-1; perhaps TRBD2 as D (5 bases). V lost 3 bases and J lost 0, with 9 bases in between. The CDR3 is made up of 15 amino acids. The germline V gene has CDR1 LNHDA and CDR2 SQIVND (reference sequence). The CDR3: CASSIVAGSYNEQFF. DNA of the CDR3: TGTGCCAGTAGTATTGTCGCGGGCTCCTACAATGAGCAGTTCTTC.

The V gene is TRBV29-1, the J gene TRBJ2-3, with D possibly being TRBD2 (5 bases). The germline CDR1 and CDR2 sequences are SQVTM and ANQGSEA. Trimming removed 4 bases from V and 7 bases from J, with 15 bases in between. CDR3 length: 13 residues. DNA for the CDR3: TGCAGCGTTGTCGGGTCGGGAAGAAATACGCAGTATTTT. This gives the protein CSVVGSGRNTQYF.

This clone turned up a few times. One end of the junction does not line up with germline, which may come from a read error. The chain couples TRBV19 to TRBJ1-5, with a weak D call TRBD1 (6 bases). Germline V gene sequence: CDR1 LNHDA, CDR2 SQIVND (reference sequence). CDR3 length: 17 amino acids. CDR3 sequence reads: CASSLDSTGNSNQPQHF. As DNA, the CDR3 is TGTGCCAGTAGTCTAGACTCGACAGGTAATAGCAATCAGCCCCAGCATTTT.

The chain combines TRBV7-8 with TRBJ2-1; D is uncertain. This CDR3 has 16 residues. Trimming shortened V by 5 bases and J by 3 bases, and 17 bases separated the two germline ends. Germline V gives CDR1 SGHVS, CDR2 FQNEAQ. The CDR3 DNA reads TGTGCCAGCAGCAACCCTGCTGGGCAGATCTACAATGAGCAGTTCTTC. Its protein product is CASSNPAGQIYNEQFF. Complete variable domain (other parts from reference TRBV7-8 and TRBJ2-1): GAGVSQSPRYKVAKRGQDVALRCDPISGHVSLFWYQQALGQGPEFLTYFQNEAQLDKSGLPSDRFFAERPEGSVSTLKIQRTQQEDSAVYLCASSNPAGQIYNEQFFGPGTRLTVL.

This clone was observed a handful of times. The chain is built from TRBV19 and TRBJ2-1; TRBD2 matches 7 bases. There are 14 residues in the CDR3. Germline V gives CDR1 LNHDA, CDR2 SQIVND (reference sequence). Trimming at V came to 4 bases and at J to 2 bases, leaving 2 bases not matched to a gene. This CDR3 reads CASSSTSAYNEQFF. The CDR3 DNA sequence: TGTGCCAGTAGTAGTACTAGCGCCTACAATGAGCAGTTCTTC.